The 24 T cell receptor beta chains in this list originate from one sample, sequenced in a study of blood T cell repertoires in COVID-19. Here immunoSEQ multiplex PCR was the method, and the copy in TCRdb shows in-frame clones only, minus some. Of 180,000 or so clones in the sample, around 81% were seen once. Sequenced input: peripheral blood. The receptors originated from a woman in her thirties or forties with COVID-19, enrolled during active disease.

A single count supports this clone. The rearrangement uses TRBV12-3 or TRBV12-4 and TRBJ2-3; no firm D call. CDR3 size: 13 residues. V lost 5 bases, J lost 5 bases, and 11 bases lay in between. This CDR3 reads CASSRAVLDTQYF. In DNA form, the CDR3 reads TGTGCCAGCAGTCGCGCGGTATTAGATACGCAGTATTTT.

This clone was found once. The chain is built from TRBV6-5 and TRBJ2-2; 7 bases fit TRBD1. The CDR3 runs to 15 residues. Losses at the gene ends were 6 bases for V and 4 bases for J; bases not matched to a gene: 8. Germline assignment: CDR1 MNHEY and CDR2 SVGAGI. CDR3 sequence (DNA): TGTGCCAGCAGACCACAGGGGAGTAGCACCGGGGAGCTGTTTTTT. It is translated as CASRPQGSSTGELFF.

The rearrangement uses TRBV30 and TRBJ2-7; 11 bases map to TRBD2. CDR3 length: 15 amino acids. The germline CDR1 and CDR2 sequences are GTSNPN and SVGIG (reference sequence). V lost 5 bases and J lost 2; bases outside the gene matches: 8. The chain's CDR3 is CAWGPGLAVPYEQYF. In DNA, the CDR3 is TGTGCCTGGGGCCCGGGACTAGCGGTCCCCTACGAGCAGTACTTC.

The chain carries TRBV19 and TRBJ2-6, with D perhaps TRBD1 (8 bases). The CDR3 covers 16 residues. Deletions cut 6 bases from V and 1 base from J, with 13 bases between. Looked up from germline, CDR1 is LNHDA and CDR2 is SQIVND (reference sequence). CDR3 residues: CASRVQGGSGANVLTF. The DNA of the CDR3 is TGTGCCAGTAGAGTACAGGGGGGGTCTGGGGCCAACGTCCTGACTTTC. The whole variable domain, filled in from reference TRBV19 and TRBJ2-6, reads DGGITQSPKYLFRKEGQNVTLSCEQNLNHDAMYWYRQDPGQGLRLIYYSQIVNDFQKGDIAEGYSVSREKKESFPLTVTSAQKNPTAFYLCASRVQGGSGANVLTFGAGSRLTVL.

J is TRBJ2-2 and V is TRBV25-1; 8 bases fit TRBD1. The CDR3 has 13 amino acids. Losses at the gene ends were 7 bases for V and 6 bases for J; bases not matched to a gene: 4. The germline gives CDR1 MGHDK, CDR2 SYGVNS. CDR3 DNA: TGTGCCAGCAACAGGGGGGTTGCCGGGGAGCTGTTTTTT. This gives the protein CASNRGVAGELFF. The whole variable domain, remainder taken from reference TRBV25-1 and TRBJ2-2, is EADIYQTPRYLVIGTGKKITLECSQTMGHDKMYWYQQDPGMELHLIHYSYGVNSTEKGDLSSESTVSRIRTEHFPLTLESARPSHTSQYLCASNRGVAGELFFGEGSRLTVL.

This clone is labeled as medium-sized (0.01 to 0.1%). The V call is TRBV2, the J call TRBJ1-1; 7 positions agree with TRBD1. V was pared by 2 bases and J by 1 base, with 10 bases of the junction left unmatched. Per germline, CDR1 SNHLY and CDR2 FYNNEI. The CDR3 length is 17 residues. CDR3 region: CASSESLIGTENTEAFF. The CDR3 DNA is TGTGCCAGCAGTGAAAGTTTAATCGGGACAGAGAACACTGAAGCTTTCTTT.

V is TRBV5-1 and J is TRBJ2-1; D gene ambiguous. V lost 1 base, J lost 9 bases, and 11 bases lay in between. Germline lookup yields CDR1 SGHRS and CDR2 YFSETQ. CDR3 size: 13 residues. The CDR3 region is CASSLIENAEQFF. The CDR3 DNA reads TGCGCCAGCAGCTTGATCGAGAACGCTGAGCAGTTCTTC.

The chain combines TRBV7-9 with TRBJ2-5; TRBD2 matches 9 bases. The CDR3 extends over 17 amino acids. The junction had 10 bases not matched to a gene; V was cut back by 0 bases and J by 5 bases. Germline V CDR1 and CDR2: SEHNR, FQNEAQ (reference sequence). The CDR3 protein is CASSLARSGGLSETQYF. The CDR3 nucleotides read TGTGCCAGCAGCTTAGCGCGTAGCGGGGGACTCTCGGAGACCCAGTACTTC.

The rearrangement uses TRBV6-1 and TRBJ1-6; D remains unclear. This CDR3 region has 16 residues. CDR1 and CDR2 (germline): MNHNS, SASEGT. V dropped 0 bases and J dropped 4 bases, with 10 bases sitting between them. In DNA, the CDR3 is TGTGCCAGCAGTGAAGCGTCAGGTTTTTATAATTCACCCCTCCACTTT. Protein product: CASSEASGFYNSPLHF.

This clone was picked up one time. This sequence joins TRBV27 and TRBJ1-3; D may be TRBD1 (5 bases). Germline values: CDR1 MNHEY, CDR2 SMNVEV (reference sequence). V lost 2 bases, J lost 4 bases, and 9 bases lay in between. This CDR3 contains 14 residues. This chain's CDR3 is CASSLGPGGNTIYF. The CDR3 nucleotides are TGTGCCAGCAGTTTAGGGCCAGGGGGAAACACCATATATTTT.

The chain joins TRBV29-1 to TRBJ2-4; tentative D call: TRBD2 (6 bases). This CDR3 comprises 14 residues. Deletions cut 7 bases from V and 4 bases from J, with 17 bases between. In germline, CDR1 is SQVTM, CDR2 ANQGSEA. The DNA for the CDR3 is TGCAGCGGTCGGACTGTCGGGGGAAAAAACATTCAGTACTTC. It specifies CSGRTVGGKNIQYF.

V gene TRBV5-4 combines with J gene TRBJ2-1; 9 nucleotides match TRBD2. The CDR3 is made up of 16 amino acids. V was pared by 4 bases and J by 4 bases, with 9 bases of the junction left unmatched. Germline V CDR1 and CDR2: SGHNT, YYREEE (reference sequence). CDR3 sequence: CASSVGGLAGYNEQFF. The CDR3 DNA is TGTGCCAGCAGCGTGGGCGGGCTAGCGGGATACAATGAGCAGTTCTTC.

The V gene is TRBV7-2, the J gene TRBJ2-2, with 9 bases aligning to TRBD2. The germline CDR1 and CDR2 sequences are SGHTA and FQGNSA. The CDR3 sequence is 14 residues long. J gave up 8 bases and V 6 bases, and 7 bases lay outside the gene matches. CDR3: CASSGLAGMGELFF. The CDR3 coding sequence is TGTGCCAGCAGTGGTCTAGCGGGGATGGGGGAGCTGTTTTTT.

The CDR3 is CAIPGAAGELFF. CDR3 in DNA: TGTGCGATCCCAGGAGCGGCCGGGGAGCTGTTTTTT. The V call is TRBV28, the J call TRBJ2-2, with a tentative D call TRBD2 (5 bases). Germline CDR1 and CDR2: MDHEN and SYDVKM. This CDR3 spans 12 amino acids.

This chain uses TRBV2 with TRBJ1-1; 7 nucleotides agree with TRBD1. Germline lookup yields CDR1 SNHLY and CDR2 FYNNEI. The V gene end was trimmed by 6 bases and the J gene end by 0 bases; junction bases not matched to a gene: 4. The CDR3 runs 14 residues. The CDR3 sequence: CASRPGQLNTEAFF. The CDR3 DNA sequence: TGTGCCAGCAGACCGGGACAGCTGAACACTGAAGCTTTCTTT.

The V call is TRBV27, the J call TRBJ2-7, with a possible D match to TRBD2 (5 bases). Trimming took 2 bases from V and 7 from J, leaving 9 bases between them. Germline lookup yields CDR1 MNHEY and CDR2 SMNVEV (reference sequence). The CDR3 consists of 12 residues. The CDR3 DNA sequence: TGTGCCAGCAGTTTAAGATCGGGGGAGCAGTACTTC. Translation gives CASSLRSGEQYF.

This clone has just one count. Here the CDR3 DNA reads TGTGCCAGCAGCGAGGGACTTCTGATTAACTATGGCTACACCTTC. It encodes CASSEGLLINYGYTF. This chain joins TRBV6-5 and TRBJ1-2; weak D call: TRBD1 (5 bases). Trimming left V 6 bases short and J 1 base short, with 15 bases between. Germline CDR1 reads MNHEY; CDR2 reads SVGAGI. The CDR3 has 15 residues.

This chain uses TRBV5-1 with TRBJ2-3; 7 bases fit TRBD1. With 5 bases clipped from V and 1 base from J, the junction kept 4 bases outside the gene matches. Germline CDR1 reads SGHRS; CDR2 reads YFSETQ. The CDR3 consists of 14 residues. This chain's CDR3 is CASRSGTGTDTQYF. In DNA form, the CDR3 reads TGCGCCAGCAGGTCCGGGACAGGCACAGATACGCAGTATTTT.

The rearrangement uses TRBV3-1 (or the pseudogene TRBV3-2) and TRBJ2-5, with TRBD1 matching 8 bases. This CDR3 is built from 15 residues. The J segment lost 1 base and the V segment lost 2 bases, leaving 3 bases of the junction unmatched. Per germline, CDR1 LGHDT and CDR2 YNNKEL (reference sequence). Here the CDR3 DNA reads TGTGCCAGCAGCCAAACCACAGGGGGCCAAGAGACCCAGTACTTC. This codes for CASSQTTGGQETQYF.

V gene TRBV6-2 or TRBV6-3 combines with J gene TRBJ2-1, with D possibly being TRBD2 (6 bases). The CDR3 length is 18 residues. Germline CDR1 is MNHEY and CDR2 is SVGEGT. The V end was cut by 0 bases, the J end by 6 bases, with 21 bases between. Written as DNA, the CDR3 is TGTGCCAGCAGTTACTCGCTGCAGGGAGGTTTTCGGTTCAATGAGCAGTTCTTC. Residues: CASSYSLQGGFRFNEQFF.

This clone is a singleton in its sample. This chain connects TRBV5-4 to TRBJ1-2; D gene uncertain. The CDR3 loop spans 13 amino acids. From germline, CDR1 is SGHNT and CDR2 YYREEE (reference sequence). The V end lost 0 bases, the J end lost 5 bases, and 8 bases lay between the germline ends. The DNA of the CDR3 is TGTGCCAGCAGCTTGGAGTCCCAGTATGGCTACACCTTC. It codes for CASSLESQYGYTF. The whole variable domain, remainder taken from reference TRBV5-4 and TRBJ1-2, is ETGVTQSPTHLIKTRGQQVTLRCSSQSGHNTVSWYQQALGQGPQFIFQYYREEENGRGNFPPRFSGLQFPNYSSELNVNALELDDSALYLCASSLESQYGYTFGSGTRLTVV.

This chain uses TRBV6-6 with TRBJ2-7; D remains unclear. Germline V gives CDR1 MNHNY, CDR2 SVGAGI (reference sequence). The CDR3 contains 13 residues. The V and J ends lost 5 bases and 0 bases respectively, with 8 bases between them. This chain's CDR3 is CASSQAGSYEQYF. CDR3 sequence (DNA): TGTGCCAGCAGTCAAGCAGGCTCCTACGAGCAGTACTTC.

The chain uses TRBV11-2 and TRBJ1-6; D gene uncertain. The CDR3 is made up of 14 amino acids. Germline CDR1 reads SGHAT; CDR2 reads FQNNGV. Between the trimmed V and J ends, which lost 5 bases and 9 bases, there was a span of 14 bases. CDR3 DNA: TGTGCCAGCAGCCCCTCCGGGTTTGGTTCACCCCTCCACTTT. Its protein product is CASSPSGFGSPLHF.

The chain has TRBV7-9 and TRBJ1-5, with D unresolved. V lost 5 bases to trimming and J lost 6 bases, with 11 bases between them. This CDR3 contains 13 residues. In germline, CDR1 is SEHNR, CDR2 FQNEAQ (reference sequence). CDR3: CASSGIFSQPQHF. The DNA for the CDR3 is TGTGCCAGCAGCGGTATATTTAGTCAGCCCCAGCATTTT.